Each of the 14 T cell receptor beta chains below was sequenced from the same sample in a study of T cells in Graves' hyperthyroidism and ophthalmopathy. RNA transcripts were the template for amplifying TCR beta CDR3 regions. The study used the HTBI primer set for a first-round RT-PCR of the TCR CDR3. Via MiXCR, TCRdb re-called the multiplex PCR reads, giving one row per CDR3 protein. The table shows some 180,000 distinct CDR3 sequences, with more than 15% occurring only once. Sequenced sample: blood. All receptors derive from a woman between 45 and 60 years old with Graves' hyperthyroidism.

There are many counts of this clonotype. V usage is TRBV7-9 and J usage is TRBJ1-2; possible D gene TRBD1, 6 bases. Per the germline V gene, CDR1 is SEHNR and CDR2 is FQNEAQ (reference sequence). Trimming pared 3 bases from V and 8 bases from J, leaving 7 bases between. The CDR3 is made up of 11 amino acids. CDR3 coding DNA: TGTGCCAGCAGCTTGGACAGCGGCTACACCTTC. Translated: CASSLDSGYTF.

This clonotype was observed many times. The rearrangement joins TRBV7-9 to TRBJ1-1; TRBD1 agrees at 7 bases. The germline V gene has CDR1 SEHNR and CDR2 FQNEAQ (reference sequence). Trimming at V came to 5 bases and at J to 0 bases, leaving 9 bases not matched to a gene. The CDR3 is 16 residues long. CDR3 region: CASSPRQGRMNTEAFF. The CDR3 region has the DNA TGTGCCAGCAGCCCTCGACAGGGCCGAATGAACACTGAAGCTTTCTTT.

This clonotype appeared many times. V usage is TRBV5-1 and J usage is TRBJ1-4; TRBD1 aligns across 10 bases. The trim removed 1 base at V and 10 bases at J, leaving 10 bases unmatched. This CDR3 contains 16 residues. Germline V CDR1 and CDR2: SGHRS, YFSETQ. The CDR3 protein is CASSLTVTGGGRKLFF. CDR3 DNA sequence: TGCGCCAGCAGCTTGACGGTGACAGGGGGCGGACGAAAACTGTTTTTT.

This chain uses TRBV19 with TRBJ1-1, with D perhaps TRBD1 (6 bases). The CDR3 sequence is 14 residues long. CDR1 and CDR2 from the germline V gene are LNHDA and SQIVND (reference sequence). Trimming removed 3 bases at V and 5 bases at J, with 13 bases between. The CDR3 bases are TGTGCCAGTAGTATCTGGGGGCAGGGAACTGAAGCTTTCTTT. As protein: CASSIWGQGTEAFF.

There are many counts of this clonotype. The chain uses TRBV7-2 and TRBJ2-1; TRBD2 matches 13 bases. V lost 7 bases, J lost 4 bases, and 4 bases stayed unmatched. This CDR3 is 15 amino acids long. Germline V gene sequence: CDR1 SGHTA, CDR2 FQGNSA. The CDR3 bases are TGTGCCAGCATCTCGGGACTAGCGGGGTACAATGAGCAGTTCTTC. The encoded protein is CASISGLAGYNEQFF. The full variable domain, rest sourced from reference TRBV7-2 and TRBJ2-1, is GAGVSQSPSNKVTEKGKDVELRCDPISGHTALYWYRQSLGQGLEFLIYFQGNSAPDKSGLPSDRFSAERTGGSVSTLTIQRTQQEDSAVYLCASISGLAGYNEQFFGPGTRLTVL.

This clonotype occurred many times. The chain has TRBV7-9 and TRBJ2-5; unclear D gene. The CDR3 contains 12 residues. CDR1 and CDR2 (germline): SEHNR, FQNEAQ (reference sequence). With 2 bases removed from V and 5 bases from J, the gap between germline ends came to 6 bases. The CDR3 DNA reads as TGTGCCAGCAGCTTAAGAGTGGAGACCCAGTACTTC. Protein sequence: CASSLRVETQYF. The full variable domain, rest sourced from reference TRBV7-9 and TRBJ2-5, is DTGVSQNPRHKITKRGQNVTFRCDPISEHNRLYWYRQTLGQGPEFLTYFQNEAQLEKSRLLSDRFSAERPKGSFSTLEIQRTEQGDSAMYLCASSLRVETQYFGPGTRLLVL.

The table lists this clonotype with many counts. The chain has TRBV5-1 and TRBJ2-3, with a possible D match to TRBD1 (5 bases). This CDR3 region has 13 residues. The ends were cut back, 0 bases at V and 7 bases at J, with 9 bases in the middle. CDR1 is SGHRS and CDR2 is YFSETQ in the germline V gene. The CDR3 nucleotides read TGCGCCAGCAGCTTGGGTCAGGGAAATACGCAGTATTTT. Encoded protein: CASSLGQGNTQYF.

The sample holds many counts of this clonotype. The CDR3 sequence is CASTASRGGIKFF. The CDR3, as DNA: TGTGCCAGCACCGCCTCGCGGGGGGGAATTAAGTTCTTC. The V gene is TRBV12-3 or TRBV12-4, the J gene TRBJ2-1, with 9 bases lining up with TRBD2. Trimming cost V 7 bases and J 14 bases; bases outside gene matches: 12. This CDR3 region has 13 residues.

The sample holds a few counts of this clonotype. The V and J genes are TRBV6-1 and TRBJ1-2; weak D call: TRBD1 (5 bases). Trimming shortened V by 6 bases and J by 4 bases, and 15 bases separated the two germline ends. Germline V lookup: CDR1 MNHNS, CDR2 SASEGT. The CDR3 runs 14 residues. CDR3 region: CASRPQGTGYGYTF. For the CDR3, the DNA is TGTGCCAGCAGACCACAAGGGACGGGCTATGGCTACACCTTC.

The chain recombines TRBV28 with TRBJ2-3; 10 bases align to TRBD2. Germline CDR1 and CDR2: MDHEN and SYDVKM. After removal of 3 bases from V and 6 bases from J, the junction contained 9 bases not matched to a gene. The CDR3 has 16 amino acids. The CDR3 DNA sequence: TGTGCCAGCAGTTTTTTGAGCGGGAGGGGCCCGGATACGCAGTATTTT. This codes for CASSFLSGRGPDTQYF.

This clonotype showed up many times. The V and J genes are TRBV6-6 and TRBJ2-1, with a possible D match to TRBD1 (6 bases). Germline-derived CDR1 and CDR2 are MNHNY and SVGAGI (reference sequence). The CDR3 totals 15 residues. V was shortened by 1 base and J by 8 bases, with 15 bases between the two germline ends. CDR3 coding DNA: TGTGCCAGCAGTTACTATCAGGGGATCGACGATGAGCAGTTCTTC. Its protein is CASSYYQGIDDEQFF.

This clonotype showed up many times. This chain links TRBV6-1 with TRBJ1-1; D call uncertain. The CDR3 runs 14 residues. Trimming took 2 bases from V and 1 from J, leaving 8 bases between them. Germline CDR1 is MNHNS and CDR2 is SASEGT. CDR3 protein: CASSEIGSNTEAFF. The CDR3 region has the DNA TGTGCCAGCAGTGAAATCGGCTCGAACACTGAAGCTTTCTTT.

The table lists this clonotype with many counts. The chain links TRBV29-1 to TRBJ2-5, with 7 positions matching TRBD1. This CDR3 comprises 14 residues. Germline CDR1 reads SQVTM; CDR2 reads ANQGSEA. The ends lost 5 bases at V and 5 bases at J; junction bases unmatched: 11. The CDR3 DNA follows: TGCAGCGTTTATCATTTCGACAGGGACGAGACCCAGTACTTC. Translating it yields CSVYHFDRDETQYF.

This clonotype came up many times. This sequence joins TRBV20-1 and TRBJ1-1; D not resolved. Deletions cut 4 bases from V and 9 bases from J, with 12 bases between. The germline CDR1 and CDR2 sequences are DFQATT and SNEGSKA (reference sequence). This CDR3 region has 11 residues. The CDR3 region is CSAKRTGKAFF. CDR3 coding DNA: TGCAGTGCTAAAAGGACGGGAAAAGCTTTCTTT.